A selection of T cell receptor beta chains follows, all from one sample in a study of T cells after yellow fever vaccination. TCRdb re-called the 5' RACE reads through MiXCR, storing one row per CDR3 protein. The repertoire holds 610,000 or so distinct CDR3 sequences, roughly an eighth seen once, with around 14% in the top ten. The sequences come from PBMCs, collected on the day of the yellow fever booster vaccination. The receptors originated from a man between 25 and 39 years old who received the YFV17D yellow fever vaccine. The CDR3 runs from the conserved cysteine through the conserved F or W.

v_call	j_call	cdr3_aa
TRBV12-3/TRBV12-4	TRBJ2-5	CASSLMDEEVSYTQETQYF
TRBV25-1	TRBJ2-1	CASSSRGGGNEQFF
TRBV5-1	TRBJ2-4	CASSLVSRGVGNIQYF
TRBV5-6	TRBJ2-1	CASSAGENEQFF
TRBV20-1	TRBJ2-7	CSAKREGYEQYF
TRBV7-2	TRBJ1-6	CASSLPNSPLHF
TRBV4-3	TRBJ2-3	CASSQEAGRRTDTQYF
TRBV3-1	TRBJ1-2	CASSQDLGATVVFDYTF
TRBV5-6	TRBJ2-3	CASSSGTSGRKRTDTQYF
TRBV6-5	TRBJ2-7	CASSWSLAKTYEQYF
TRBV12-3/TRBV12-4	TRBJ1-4	CACSSLQGLGEKLFF
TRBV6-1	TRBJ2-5	CASSPRVVGMRQETQYF
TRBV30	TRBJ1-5	CAWSIPRDRALVQPQHF
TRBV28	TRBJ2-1	CASSPSVAANEQFF
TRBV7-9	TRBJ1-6	CASSPKGDSPLHF
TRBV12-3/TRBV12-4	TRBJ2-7	CASRTGTSGIYEQYF